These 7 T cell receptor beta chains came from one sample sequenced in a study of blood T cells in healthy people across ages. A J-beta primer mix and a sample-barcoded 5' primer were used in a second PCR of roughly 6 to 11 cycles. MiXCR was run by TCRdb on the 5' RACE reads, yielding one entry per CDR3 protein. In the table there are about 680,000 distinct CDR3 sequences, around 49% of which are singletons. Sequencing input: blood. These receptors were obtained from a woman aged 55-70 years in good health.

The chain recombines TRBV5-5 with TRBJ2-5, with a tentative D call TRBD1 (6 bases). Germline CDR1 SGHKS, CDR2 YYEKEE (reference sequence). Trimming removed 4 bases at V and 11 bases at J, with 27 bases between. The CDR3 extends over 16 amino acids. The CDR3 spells CASSQDRRSFLGEQYF. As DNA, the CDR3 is TGTGCCAGCAGCCAAGACAGGAGATCCTTCCTTGGGGAGCAGTACTTC.

The CDR3 DNA reads TGCAGCGTTGAAAGGCGGTCGGCCCCTGTTCACAATGAGCAGTTCTTC. Translating it yields CSVERRSAPVHNEQFF. V is TRBV29-1 and J is TRBJ2-1; D call uncertain. V gave up 2 bases and J gave up 5 bases, with 19 bases separating them. In germline, CDR1 is SQVTM, CDR2 ANQGSEA. The CDR3 loop spans 16 amino acids.

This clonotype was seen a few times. CDR3 loop: CASSPDRAQTQLYEQYF. The CDR3 DNA reads as TGCGCCAGCAGCCCTGACAGGGCCCAAACGCAACTCTACGAGCAGTACTTC. The V gene is TRBV5-1, the J gene TRBJ2-7; 7 positions match TRBD1. The V and J ends lost 4 bases and 3 bases, in that order; junction bases with no gene match: 16. The CDR3 sequence is 17 residues long. Germline-derived CDR1 and CDR2 are SGHRS and YFSETQ.

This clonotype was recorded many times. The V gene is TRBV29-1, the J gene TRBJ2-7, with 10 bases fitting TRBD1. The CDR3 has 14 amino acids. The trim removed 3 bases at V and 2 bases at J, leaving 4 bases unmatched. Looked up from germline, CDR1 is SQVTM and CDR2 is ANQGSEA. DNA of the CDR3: TGCAGCGTTGACCCCGGGACAGGGGCCTACGAGCAGTACTTC. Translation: CSVDPGTGAYEQYF.

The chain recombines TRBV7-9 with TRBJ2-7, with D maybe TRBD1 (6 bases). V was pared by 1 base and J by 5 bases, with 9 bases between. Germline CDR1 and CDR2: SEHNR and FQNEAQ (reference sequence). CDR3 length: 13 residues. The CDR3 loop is CASSLGRGNEQYF. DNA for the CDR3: TGTGCCAGCAGCTTAGGCAGGGGAAACGAGCAGTACTTC. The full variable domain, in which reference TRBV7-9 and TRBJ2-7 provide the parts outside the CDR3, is DTGVSQNPRHKITKRGQNVTFRCDPISEHNRLYWYRQTLGQGPEFLTYFQNEAQLEKSRLLSDRFSAERPKGSFSTLEIQRTEQGDSAMYLCASSLGRGNEQYFGPGTRLTVT.

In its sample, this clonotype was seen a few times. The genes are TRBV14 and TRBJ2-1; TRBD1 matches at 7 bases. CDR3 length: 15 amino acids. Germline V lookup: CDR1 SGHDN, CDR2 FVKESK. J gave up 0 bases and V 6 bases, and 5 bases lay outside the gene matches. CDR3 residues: CASSARTGSYNEQFF. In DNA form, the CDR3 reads TGTGCCAGCAGTGCTCGGACAGGCTCCTACAATGAGCAGTTCTTC.

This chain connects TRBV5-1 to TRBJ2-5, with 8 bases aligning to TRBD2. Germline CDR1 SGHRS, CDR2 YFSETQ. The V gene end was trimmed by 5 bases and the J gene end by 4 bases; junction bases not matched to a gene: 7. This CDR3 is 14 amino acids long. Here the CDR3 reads CASRGAGARETQYF. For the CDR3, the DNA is TGCGCCAGCAGGGGAGCGGGAGCTCGAGAGACCCAGTACTTC.